In this sample, the clone carrying this T cell receptor (beta chain) turned up once. Antigen unknown. CD45RO negativity and positive selection for CCR7 defined naive CD8 cells, a population that excluded terminally differentiated effector memory CD45RA+ cells. The data were obtained in a study of shared clonotypes between healthy human individuals. Study-wide points: Roughly 5% of naive CD4 clonotypes were common to a few donors. Incompleteness in sorted-subset sequencing, despite large depth, was shown by rarefaction.

Sorted-subset replicate PCR reactions were performed with around 200 ng DNA, corresponding to about 30,000 T cell genomes. Clones were read by immunoSEQ multiplex PCR, and TCRdb kept only the in-frame ones, dropping some. The table has about 2 million clones, about 94% seen once. The CDR3 consists of 15 residues. Trimming removed 6 bases from V and 4 bases from J; junction bases left unmatched: 5. Per the germline V gene, CDR1 is MNHNY and CDR2 is SVGAGI (reference sequence). The V and J genes are TRBV6-6 and TRBJ2-3, with 12 bases that match TRBD2. Sequenced material: naive CD8+ T cells sorted from blood. The sequence was collected from a man younger than 30 in good health. The CDR3: CASSPSGGVADTQYF. The CDR3 DNA follows: TGTGCCAGCAGCCCTAGCGGGGGGGTGGCAGATACGCAGTATTTT.